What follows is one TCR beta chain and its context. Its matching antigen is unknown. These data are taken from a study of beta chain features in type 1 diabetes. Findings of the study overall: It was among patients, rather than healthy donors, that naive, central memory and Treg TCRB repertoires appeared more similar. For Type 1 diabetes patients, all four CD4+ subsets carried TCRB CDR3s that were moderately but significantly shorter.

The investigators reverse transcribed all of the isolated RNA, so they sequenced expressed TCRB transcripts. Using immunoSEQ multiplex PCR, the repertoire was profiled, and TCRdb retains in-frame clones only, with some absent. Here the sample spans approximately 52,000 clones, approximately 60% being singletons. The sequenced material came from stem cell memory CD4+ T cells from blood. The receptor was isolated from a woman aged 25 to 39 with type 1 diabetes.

CDR3 nucleotides: TGCGCCAGCAGCTTCCAACAGGGATCGGGCACTGAAGCTTTCTTT. Protein: CASSFQQGSGTEAFF. The gene calls are TRBV5-1 and TRBJ1-1; TRBD1 is a possible D gene (6 bases). V was pared by 2 bases and J by 4 bases, with 15 bases between. The V gene's germline CDR1 is SGHRS and CDR2 YFSETQ. The CDR3 runs to 15 residues.